These 15 T cell receptor beta chains came from one sample sequenced in a study of tumor-infiltrating lymphocytes in primary liver carcinoma. Priming with a constant-region primer yielded TCR beta cDNA from 400 to 550 ng total RNA. Each TCR beta library was derived from three nested multiplex PCR rounds that employed slightly modified ARM-PCR. Use of TRBV1-TRBV30 forward primers with a C-beta reverse primer characterized the first two PCR rounds, which lasted around 9 cycles each. TCRdb reanalysed the multiplex PCR reads using MiXCR and keeps one entry per CDR3 protein. The table includes 90,000 to 150,000 distinct CDR3 sequences, nearly 70% detected once. Unsorted bulk tissue, about 19-32 mg of it, served as the source for co-extraction of RNA and DNA. The specimen sequenced was tumor-adjacent normal liver tissue. These receptors all stem from a woman aged 55-69 years with primary liver carcinoma and hepatitis B virus infection.

V and J are TRBV20-1 and TRBJ2-6; no clear D gene. V lost 2 bases, J lost 0 bases, and 8 bases lay in between. The CDR3 contains 15 residues. CDR1 and CDR2 (germline): DFQATT, SNEGSKA (reference sequence). CDR3 in amino acids: CSARNINSGANVLTF. The CDR3 coding sequence is TGCAGTGCTAGAAACATCAACTCTGGGGCCAACGTCCTGACTTTC.

The genes are TRBV6-6 and TRBJ1-1, with D possibly being TRBD1 (6 bases). The germline CDR1 and CDR2 sequences are MNHNY and SVGAGI (reference sequence). The CDR3 is 13 amino acids. The CDR3 spells CISSLQGLTEAFF. CDR3 bases: TGTATCAGCAGCCTACAGGGACTCACTGAAGCTTTCTTT.

Notes on this clonotype: A much larger clone lies a single base off, so this may be a read error. The chain recombines TRBV12-3 or TRBV12-4 with TRBJ2-3, with D unclear. The CDR3 has 11 residues. The CDR3 region is CASSLRDAQYF. The DNA for the CDR3 is TGTGCCAGCAGTTTAAGAGATGCGCAGTATTTT.

The rearrangement joins TRBV5-1 to TRBJ2-1, with 13 bases fitting TRBD2. CDR1 is SGHRS and CDR2 is YFSETQ in the germline V gene. Trimming cost V 4 bases and J 4 bases; bases outside gene matches: 14. There are 19 residues in the CDR3. The CDR3 is CASSPTSGRASYSYNEQFF. DNA for the CDR3: TGCGCCAGCAGCCCCACTAGCGGGAGGGCCTCCTACTCTTACAATGAGCAGTTCTTC.

This clonotype was seen repeatedly, ten times or more. This rearrangement joins TRBV6-6 to TRBJ2-3, with 8 bases lining up with TRBD1. V was clipped by 5 bases and J by 3 bases; unmatched bases: 7. The CDR3 runs to 15 residues. Germline V gives CDR1 MNHNY, CDR2 SVGAGI (reference sequence). The CDR3 region is CASSTLGQGTDTQYF. In nucleotides, the CDR3 is TGTGCCAGCAGTACCCTAGGACAGGGAACAGATACGCAGTATTTT.

On this clonotype: Its ends do not fully match the called genes, so a read error is possible. In DNA form, the CDR3 reads TGCACCAGCAGCCAGGGAGTTAGCGGGAGTGCCCGGAAGAGCACAGATACGCAGTATTTT. The encoded protein is CTSSQGVSGSARKSTDTQYF. The genes are TRBV4-1 and TRBJ2-3; TRBD2 matches at 9 bases. Germline CDR1 MGHRA, CDR2 YSYEKL. The CDR3 is made up of 20 amino acids.

This clonotype was counted a single time. One end of the junction fails to match germline, which may point to a read error. This chain links TRBV12-3 or TRBV12-4 with TRBJ2-7; 8 bases fit TRBD2. This CDR3 comprises 14 residues. CDR3 DNA sequence: TGTGCCAGCAGTTTCCTGCGGGAGGCCTACAAGCAGTACTTC. This codes for CASSFLREAYKQYF.

The chain couples TRBV11-2 to TRBJ2-1; D unresolved. From germline, CDR1 is SGHAT and CDR2 FQNNGV. Trimming removed 1 base at V and 10 bases at J, with 23 bases between. This CDR3 is built from 17 residues. Here the CDR3 DNA reads TGTGCCAGCAGCTTAGTGACTCGCTTAGGGCGGCTTACAGAGCAGTTCTTC. Residues: CASSLVTRLGRLTEQFF.

The CDR3 protein is CASKWRGALNEAFF. In DNA form, the CDR3 reads TGTGCCAGCAAGTGGAGAGGGGCCTTGAATGAAGCTTTCTTT. The chain employs TRBV2 and TRBJ1-1; D perhaps matches TRBD1 (5 bases). V was clipped by 7 bases and J by 7 bases, with 19 bases between them. Germline V lookup: CDR1 SNHLY, CDR2 FYNNEI. CDR3 length: 14 residues.

Concerning this clonotype: At one of its ends the junction is not consistent with the germline gene, which may arise from a read error. The chain recombines TRBV11-1 with TRBJ2-3; TRBD2 might be the D (5 bases). Germline CDR1 is SGHAT and CDR2 is FQDESV (reference sequence). The length of the CDR3 is 14 residues. The CDR3 loop is CASSLKQRVGEPHF. DNA of the CDR3: TGTGCCAGCAGCTTAAAGCAACGTGTGGGAGAGCCTCACTTT.

About this clonotype: One end of the junction does not line up with germline, which may come from a read error. The rearrangement uses TRBV9 and TRBJ1-3, with D unclear. Germline V gene data show CDR1 as SGDLS and CDR2 as YYNGEE. The CDR3 extends over 14 amino acids. The CDR3: CASSVEDPGNTIYF. CDR3 in DNA: TGTGCTAGCAGCGTAGAGGACCCCGGAAACACCATATATTTT.

Remarks on this clonotype: In this CDR3 the conserved last residue, phenylalanine or tryptophan, is missing, so a read error is likely. The V gene is TRBV4-2, the J gene TRBJ2-2, with TRBD2 matching 14 bases. Germline loops: CDR1 LGHNA, CDR2 YNFKEQ. J was trimmed by 6 bases and V by 4 bases; bases with no gene match: 4. The CDR3 length is 16 residues. The CDR3 loop is CASSRGTSGSPGELFS. The CDR3 DNA sequence: TGTGCCAGCAGCCGAGGGACTAGCGGGAGCCCCGGGGAGCTGTTTTCT.

The J gene is TRBJ2-4, the V gene TRBV29-1; D not certain. CDR1 is SQVTM and CDR2 is ANQGSEA in the germline V gene. The CDR3 is 14 residues long. Between the trimmed V and J ends, which lost 6 bases and 5 bases, there was a span of 17 bases. CDR3 sequence (DNA): TGCAGCGTAGTGAGCTCGCTCTGGGAAAACATTCAGTACTTC. Its translation: CSVVSSLWENIQYF.

To note about this clonotype: This may be a read error: a much more frequent sequence differs by one nucleotide. No conserved phenylalanine or tryptophan ends this CDR3, so it is likely a read error. This chain links TRBV5-1 with TRBJ1-6; D possibly corresponds to TRBD1 (6 bases). Trimming shortened V by 2 bases and J by 5 bases, and 8 bases separated the two germline ends. The CDR3 loop spans 14 amino acids. Per germline, CDR1 SGHRS and CDR2 YFSETQ. The CDR3 DNA sequence: TGCGCCAGCAGCTTAGGACAGCATAATTCACCCCTCCACTCT. Protein sequence: CASSLGQHNSPLHS.

This chain joins TRBV11-3 and TRBJ2-5, with D perhaps assigned TRBD1 or TRBD2 (6 bases each). Per the germline V gene, CDR1 is SGHNT and CDR2 is YENEEA. The CDR3 has 15 residues. The germline V and J ends were trimmed by 0 bases and 5 bases, with 13 bases remaining between them. The CDR3 region is CASSLEGGMAETQYF. The CDR3, as DNA: TGTGCCAGCAGCTTAGAAGGGGGGATGGCGGAGACCCAGTACTTC.